The source of this T cell receptor beta chain is a study of neoadjuvant anti-PD-1 for oral cavity cancer. Findings of the study overall: Post-nivolumab, blood T cell clonality was significantly elevated in non-responders. Treg/Th17 ratio rose with pretreatment blood and fell with post-treatment tumor TCRbeta clonality.

Profiled with immunoSEQ multiplex PCR; TCRdb holds only in-frame clones, not every one. The sample records 40,000 to 50,000 clones, 65% to 85% being singletons. Time point noted: after neoadjuvant nivolumab, at surgical resection. Patients had HPV-negative, locally advanced oral cavity squamous cell carcinoma. As concerns this clone: Its specificity is unknown.

The material was PBMCs, obtained after nivolumab (anti-PD-1) treatment. The origin of this receptor is a person between 40 and 85 years old with oral cavity squamous cell carcinoma.

The CDR3 loop is CASEPFTDTQYF. CDR3 DNA sequence: TGCGCCAGCGAGCCCTTCACAGATACGCAGTATTTT. The V and J genes are TRBV10-2 and TRBJ2-3; no clear D. The V end was cut by 8 bases, the J end by 2 bases, with 8 bases between. The germline V gene has CDR1 WSHSY and CDR2 SAAADI. CDR3 size: 12 residues.